These 26 T cell receptor beta chains were sequenced from one sample in a study of cytotoxic CD8 clonotypes in ibrutinib-treated CLL. Assay: immunoSEQ multiplex PCR; the TCRdb copy retains only in-frame clones and omits some. The table includes more than 300,000 clones, roughly 80% detected once. The input for sequencing was PBMCs, taken before ibrutinib treatment. The origin of the receptors is a human donor with chronic lymphocytic leukemia.

This clone showed up just once. In nucleotides, the CDR3 is TGTGCCAGCAGCGTAGCTACGCAGTCGAACACTGAAGCTTTCTTT. The encoded protein is CASSVATQSNTEAFF. The V call is TRBV9, the J call TRBJ1-1; D remains unclear. V shed 0 bases and J shed 1 base, with 10 bases lying between them. Germline values: CDR1 SGDLS, CDR2 YYNGEE. CDR3 size: 15 residues.

The V and J genes are TRBV5-1 and TRBJ2-7, with 8 nucleotides matching TRBD1. Trimming removed 2 bases from V and 6 bases from J; junction bases left unmatched: 4. The CDR3 runs to 13 residues. Per germline, CDR1 SGHRS and CDR2 YFSETQ. CDR3 region: CASSFRDRLEQYF. CDR3 nucleotides: TGCGCCAGCAGCTTCCGGGACAGGCTCGAGCAGTACTTC. Full variable domain (outside the CDR3, taken from reference TRBV5-1 and TRBJ2-7): KAGVTQTPRYLIKTRGQQVTLSCSPISGHRSVSWYQQTPGQGLQFLFEYFSETQRNKGNFPGRFSGRQFSNSRSEMNVSTLELGDSALYLCASSFRDRLEQYFGPGTRLTVT.

V is TRBV6-5 and J is TRBJ2-7; 12 bases line up with TRBD2. Trimming at V came to 5 bases and at J to 3 bases, leaving 5 bases not matched to a gene. There are 15 residues in the CDR3. Looked up from germline, CDR1 is MNHEY and CDR2 is SVGAGI. For the CDR3, the DNA is TGTGCCAGCAGTAAGACTAGCGGGAGTCGCTACGAGCAGTACTTC. It yields the protein CASSKTSGSRYEQYF.

The gene calls are TRBV19 and TRBJ2-7, with D tentatively TRBD2 (6 bases). V was clipped by 5 bases and J by 0 bases, with 11 bases between them. Germline V CDR1 and CDR2: LNHDA, SQIVND (reference sequence). The CDR3 extends over 14 amino acids. CDR3 DNA: TGTGCCAGTAGTCCTCGGGGGAGCTCCTACGAGCAGTACTTC. This codes for CASSPRGSSYEQYF.

The rearrangement joins TRBV5-4 to TRBJ2-1; D gene unclear. The germline CDR1 and CDR2 sequences are SGHNT and YYREEE (reference sequence). The CDR3 has 14 amino acids. The V gene lost 3 bases and the J gene lost 1 base, with 8 bases spanning the gap. CDR3 nucleotides: TGTGCCAGCAGCTCCCCAGCTTCCTACAATGAGCAGTTCTTC. Amino acids: CASSSPASYNEQFF.

This chain connects TRBV2 to TRBJ1-5; the D gene is possibly TRBD1 (5 bases). Germline V lookup: CDR1 SNHLY, CDR2 FYNNEI. Trimming left V 9 bases short and J 2 bases short, with 17 bases between. The CDR3 is made up of 15 amino acids. CDR3 residues: CASTLGTGGNQPQHF. Here the CDR3 DNA reads TGTGCCAGTACCTTAGGGACCGGGGGCAATCAGCCCCAGCATTTT.

In this sample, this clone turned up once. The V gene is TRBV2, the J gene TRBJ2-1; 9 bases are shared with TRBD1. The CDR3 has 16 amino acids. The germline V gene has CDR1 SNHLY and CDR2 FYNNEI. With V trimmed by 6 bases and J by 4 bases, 10 bases remained unmatched. The DNA of the CDR3 is TGTGCCAGCAGGCCCCCACCGGGACAGGGATACAATGAGCAGTTCTTC. It specifies CASRPPPGQGYNEQFF.

V and J are TRBV27 and TRBJ2-7; D ambiguous. This CDR3 has 14 residues. From germline, CDR1 is MNHEY and CDR2 SMNVEV (reference sequence). V lost 0 bases and J 3 bases, leaving 9 bases between the germline ends. Here the CDR3 DNA reads TGTGCCAGCAGTTTATCTGCGAATAGCTACGAGCAGTACTTC. This translates into CASSLSANSYEQYF.

This clone came up a few times. The CDR3: CASTQGGAGYNEQFF. CDR3 bases: TGCGCCAGCACCCAGGGAGGGGCTGGCTACAATGAGCAGTTCTTC. The chain combines TRBV10-1 with TRBJ2-1, with 7 nucleotides matching TRBD2. CDR1 and CDR2 (germline): WNHNN, SYGVQD (reference sequence). Losses at the gene ends were 7 bases for V and 3 bases for J; bases not matched to a gene: 9. CDR3 length: 15 amino acids.

The chain couples TRBV14 to TRBJ2-2; D might be TRBD2 (6 bases). Trimming pared 2 bases from V and 4 bases from J, leaving 11 bases between. The germline gives CDR1 SGHDN, CDR2 FVKESK. The CDR3 is 15 amino acids. DNA of the CDR3: TGTGCCAGCAGCCAAAGACTAGGGAGCACCGGGGAGCTGTTTTTT. This gives the protein CASSQRLGSTGELFF.

V gene TRBV30 combines with J gene TRBJ2-3; 13 bases are shared with TRBD2. This CDR3 is 15 amino acids long. Losses at the gene ends were 6 bases for V and 4 bases for J; bases not matched to a gene: 7. CDR1 and CDR2 (germline): GTSNPN, SVGIG (reference sequence). DNA for the CDR3: TGTGCCTGTCCTGGGACTAGCGGGATCCCAGATACGCAGTATTTT. This translates into CACPGTSGIPDTQYF. Full variable domain (rest looked up from reference TRBV30 and TRBJ2-3): SQTIHQWPATLVQPVGSPLSLECTVEGTSNPNLYWYRQAAGRGLQLLFYSVGIGQISSEVPQNLSASRPQDRQFILSSKKLLLSDSGFYLCACPGTSGIPDTQYFGPGTRLTVL.

This clone was counted only a few times. The V call is TRBV2, the J call TRBJ1-2, with unresolved D. The CDR3 consists of 14 residues. Germline V gene lookup returns CDR1 SNHLY and CDR2 FYNNEI. Trimming removed 6 bases from V and 4 bases from J, with 15 bases in between. This chain's CDR3 is CASRSTALIYGYTF. CDR3 DNA: TGTGCCAGCAGATCAACAGCCCTCATCTATGGCTACACCTTC.

This clone was recorded once. CDR3 DNA: TGTGCCAGCAGACCGAGCACACTTACTCAACGCTACGAGCAGTACTTC. Its translation is CASRPSTLTQRYEQYF. This rearrangement joins TRBV28 to TRBJ2-7; D gene uncertain. Between the trimmed V and J ends, which lost 6 bases and 3 bases, there was a span of 21 bases. The CDR3 is 16 amino acids. Germline CDR1 MDHEN, CDR2 SYDVKM.

This chain connects TRBV5-4 to TRBJ2-7; weak D call: TRBD1 (6 bases). Germline lookup yields CDR1 SGHNT and CDR2 YYREEE (reference sequence). This CDR3 region has 13 residues. Deletions cut 5 bases from V and 9 bases from J, with 18 bases between. CDR3 loop: CASSSAGTLAQYF. DNA for the CDR3: TGTGCCAGCAGTTCAGCCGGGACATTAGCGCAGTACTTC.

This chain links TRBV5-1 with TRBJ2-2, with a possible D match to TRBD2 (6 bases). The germline CDR1 and CDR2 sequences are SGHRS and YFSETQ. The length of the CDR3 is 16 residues. The germline V and J ends were trimmed by 4 bases and 4 bases, with 17 bases remaining between them. CDR3 residues: CASSPGSGSLTGELFF. CDR3 bases: TGCGCCAGCAGCCCAGGGAGCGGGTCCCTCACCGGGGAGCTGTTTTTT.

The chain employs TRBV9 and TRBJ2-3, with TRBD2 identical over 8 bases. Trimming took 0 bases from V and 6 from J; bases not matched to a gene: 3. Germline V CDR1 and CDR2: SGDLS, YYNGEE. There are 14 residues in the CDR3. The CDR3 DNA reads TGTGCCAGCAGCGTAGGGATAGCGGGGGATACGCAGTATTTT. Translation: CASSVGIAGDTQYF.

This chain connects TRBV19 to TRBJ2-2; 9 nucleotides align to TRBD2. The germline V gene encodes CDR1 LNHDA and CDR2 SQIVND (reference sequence). The J segment lost 1 base and the V segment lost 8 bases, leaving 11 bases of the junction unmatched. The CDR3 sequence is 17 residues long. The CDR3 DNA reads TGTGCCAGTCCCTCGAGGTTAGCGGGGGAGAACACCGGGGAGCTGTTTTTT. This translates into CASPSRLAGENTGELFF.

The rearrangement uses TRBV30 and TRBJ2-7; 9 bases fit TRBD2. The CDR3 spans 19 residues. Germline CDR1 GTSNPN, CDR2 SVGIG (reference sequence). Unmatched junction bases numbered 20, after V lost 0 bases and J lost 5 bases. The CDR3 DNA follows: TGTGCCTGGAGTGTACGCCTCCCCCTTTTGGCGGGAGGGCCTAACGAGCAGTACTTC. Translating gives CAWSVRLPLLAGGPNEQYF.

This clone was counted a few times. The rearrangement joins TRBV7-2 to TRBJ2-5; D gene ambiguous. The CDR3 covers 14 residues. V was cut by 5 bases and J by 2 bases, with 12 bases left in between. Per the germline V gene, CDR1 is SGHTA and CDR2 is FQGNSA. The CDR3 DNA follows: TGTGCCAGCAGCGCATACGGGTCTCAAGAGACCCAGTACTTC. This sequence encodes CASSAYGSQETQYF.

The CDR3 here is CASSISAQGGTDTQYF. CDR3 nucleotide sequence: TGTGCCAGTAGTATCTCGGCCCAGGGAGGCACAGATACGCAGTATTTT. The genes are TRBV19 and TRBJ2-3, with D perhaps TRBD1 or TRBD2 (5 bases each). The germline V gene has CDR1 LNHDA and CDR2 SQIVND (reference sequence). The CDR3 sequence is 16 residues long. V lost 3 bases and J lost 1, with 14 bases in between.

The chain carries TRBV4-3 and TRBJ2-3; TRBD2 matches at 10 bases. CDR3 length: 16 residues. With V trimmed by 1 base and J by 4 bases, 5 bases remained unmatched. CDR1 is LGHNA and CDR2 is YSLEER in the germline V gene. The CDR3 is CASSQGASGSPDTQYF. CDR3 nucleotides: TGCGCCAGCAGCCAAGGAGCTAGCGGGAGCCCAGATACGCAGTATTTT.

This chain connects TRBV10-3 to TRBJ2-1, with 11 bases identical to TRBD2. Germline V lookup: CDR1 ENHRY, CDR2 SYGVKD. The CDR3 runs to 16 residues. Trimming cost V 10 bases and J 8 bases; bases outside gene matches: 16. This chain's CDR3 is CATSNSGRANPHEQFF. For the CDR3, the DNA is TGTGCCACCAGCAATAGCGGGAGGGCCAACCCTCATGAGCAGTTCTTC.

This clone has just one count. V and J are TRBV29-1 and TRBJ2-1, with a possible D match to TRBD1 (6 bases). The CDR3 is 13 amino acids. The ends were cut back, 0 bases at V and 8 bases at J, with 11 bases in the middle. The germline CDR1 and CDR2 sequences are SQVTM and ANQGSEA. The CDR3 coding sequence is TGCAGCGTTGAAGAACAGGGATTGCATGAGCAGTTCTTC. Residues: CSVEEQGLHEQFF.

The J gene is TRBJ1-1, the V gene TRBV14; possibly TRBD1 for D (6 bases). The V end was cut by 5 bases, the J end by 2 bases, with 9 bases between. Germline lookup yields CDR1 SGHDN and CDR2 FVKESK. The CDR3 length is 13 residues. CDR3 DNA: TGTGCCAGCAGCGGACAGCTCAACACTGAAGCTTTCTTT. This encodes CASSGQLNTEAFF.

This chain joins TRBV6-5 and TRBJ2-1, with 12 bases lining up with TRBD1. Per the germline V gene, CDR1 is MNHEY and CDR2 is SVGAGI. This CDR3 comprises 16 residues. The V gene end was trimmed by 3 bases and the J gene end by 5 bases; junction bases not matched to a gene: 5. The CDR3 DNA reads as TGTGCCAGCAGTTATTTCGGGGACAGGGGGCACAATGAGCAGTTCTTC. Translation: CASSYFGDRGHNEQFF.

This chain joins TRBV4-3 and TRBJ1-1, with D hard to call. This CDR3 spans 13 amino acids. Trimming took off 1 base at V and 6 bases at J, with 9 bases between the two ends. Germline CDR1 is LGHNA and CDR2 is YSLEER. The CDR3: CASSQAGVSEAFF. CDR3 nucleotide sequence: TGCGCCAGCAGCCAAGCTGGGGTATCTGAAGCTTTCTTT.